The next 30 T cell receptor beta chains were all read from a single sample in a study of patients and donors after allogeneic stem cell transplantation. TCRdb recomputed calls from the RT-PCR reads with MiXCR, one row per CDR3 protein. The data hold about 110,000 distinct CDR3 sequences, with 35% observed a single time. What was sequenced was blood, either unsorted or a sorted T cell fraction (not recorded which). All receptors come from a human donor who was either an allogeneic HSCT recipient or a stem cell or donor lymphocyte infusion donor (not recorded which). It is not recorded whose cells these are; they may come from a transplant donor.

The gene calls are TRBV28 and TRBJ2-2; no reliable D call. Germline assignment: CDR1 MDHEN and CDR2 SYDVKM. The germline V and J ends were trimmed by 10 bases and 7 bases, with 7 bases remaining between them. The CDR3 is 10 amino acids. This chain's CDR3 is CATLGGELFF. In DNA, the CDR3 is TGTGCCACCCTAGGCGGGGAGCTGTTTTTT. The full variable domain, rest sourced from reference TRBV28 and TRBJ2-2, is DVKVTQSSRYLVKRTGEKVFLECVQDMDHENMFWYRQDPGLGLRLIYFSYDVKMKEKGDIPEGYSVSREKKERFSLILESASTNQTSMYLCATLGGELFFGEGSRLTVL.

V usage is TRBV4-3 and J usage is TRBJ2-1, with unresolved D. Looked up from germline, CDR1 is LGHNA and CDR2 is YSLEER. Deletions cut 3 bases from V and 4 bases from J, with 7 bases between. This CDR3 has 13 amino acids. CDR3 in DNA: TGCGCCAGCAGCCAGGCAGCTTACAATGAGCAGTTCTTC. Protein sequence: CASSQAAYNEQFF.

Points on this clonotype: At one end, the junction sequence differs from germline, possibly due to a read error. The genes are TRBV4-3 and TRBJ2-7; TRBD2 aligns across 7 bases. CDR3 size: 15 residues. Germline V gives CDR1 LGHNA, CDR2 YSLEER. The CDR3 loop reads CASSQESGILHEQYF. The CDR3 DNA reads TGCGCCAGCAGTCAAGAGAGCGGGATACTCCACGAGCAGTACTTC.

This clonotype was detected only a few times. CDR3 sequence (DNA): TGCAGCGTTGAAGGGAGGGGCAGGGAAGCTTTCTTT. Amino acid sequence: CSVEGRGREAFF. The rearrangement links TRBV29-1 to TRBJ1-1; D possibly corresponds to TRBD1 (5 bases). V lost 1 base to trimming and J lost 8 bases, with 11 bases between them. The CDR3 runs to 12 residues. Germline assignment: CDR1 SQVTM and CDR2 ANQGSEA.

CDR3 loop: CSAVAGTHYNEQFF. The CDR3 DNA is TGCAGTGCCGTAGCGGGAACCCACTACAATGAGCAGTTCTTC. This chain joins TRBV20-1 and TRBJ2-1, with 8 bases matching TRBD2. After removal of 6 bases from V and 3 bases from J, the junction contained 7 bases not matched to a gene. The CDR3 runs to 14 residues. Germline assignment: CDR1 DFQATT and CDR2 SNEGSKA (reference sequence).

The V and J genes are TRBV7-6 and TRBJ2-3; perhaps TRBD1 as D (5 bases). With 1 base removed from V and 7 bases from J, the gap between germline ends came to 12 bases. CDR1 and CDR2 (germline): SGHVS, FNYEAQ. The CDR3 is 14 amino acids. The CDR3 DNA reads TGTGCCAGCAGCTTAGAGGGGTGGATAAATACGCAGTATTTT. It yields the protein CASSLEGWINTQYF.

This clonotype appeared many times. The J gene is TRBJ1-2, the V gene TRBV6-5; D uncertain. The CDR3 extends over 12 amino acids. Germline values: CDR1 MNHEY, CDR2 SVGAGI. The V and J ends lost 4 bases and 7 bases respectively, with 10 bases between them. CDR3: CASSWRGFGYTF. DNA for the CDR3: TGTGCCAGCAGTTGGAGAGGATTTGGCTACACCTTC.

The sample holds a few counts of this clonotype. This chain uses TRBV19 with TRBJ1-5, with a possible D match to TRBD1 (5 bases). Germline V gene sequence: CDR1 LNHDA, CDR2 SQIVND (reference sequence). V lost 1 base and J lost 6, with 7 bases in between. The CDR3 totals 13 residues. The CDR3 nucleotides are TGTGCCAGTAGTATAGGGGGCCCTCAGCCCCAGCATTTT. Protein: CASSIGGPQPQHF.

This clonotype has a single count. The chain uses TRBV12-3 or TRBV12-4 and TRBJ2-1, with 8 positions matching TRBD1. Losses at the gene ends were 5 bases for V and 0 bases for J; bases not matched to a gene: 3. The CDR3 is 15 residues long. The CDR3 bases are TGTGCCAGCAGTCCACAGGGGGGCTCCTACAATGAGCAGTTCTTC. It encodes CASSPQGGSYNEQFF.

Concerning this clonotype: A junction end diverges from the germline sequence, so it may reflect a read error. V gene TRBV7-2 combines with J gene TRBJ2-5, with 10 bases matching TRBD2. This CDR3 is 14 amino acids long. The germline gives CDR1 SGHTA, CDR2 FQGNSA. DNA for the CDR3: TGTGCCAGCAGCCTAGCGGGAGCAGGAGAGACCCAGTACTTC. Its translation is CASSLAGAGETQYF.

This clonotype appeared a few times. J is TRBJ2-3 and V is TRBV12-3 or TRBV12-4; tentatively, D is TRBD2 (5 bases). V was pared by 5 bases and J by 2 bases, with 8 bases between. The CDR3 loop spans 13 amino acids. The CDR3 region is CASSPGNTDTQYF. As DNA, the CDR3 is TGTGCCAGCAGTCCCGGGAACACAGATACGCAGTATTTT.

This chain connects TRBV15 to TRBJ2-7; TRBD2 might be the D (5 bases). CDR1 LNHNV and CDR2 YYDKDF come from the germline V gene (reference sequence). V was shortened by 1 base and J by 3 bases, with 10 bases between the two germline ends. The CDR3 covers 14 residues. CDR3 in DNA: TGTGCCACCAGCAGAGCACATACTAGCTACGAGCAGTACTTC. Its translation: CATSRAHTSYEQYF.

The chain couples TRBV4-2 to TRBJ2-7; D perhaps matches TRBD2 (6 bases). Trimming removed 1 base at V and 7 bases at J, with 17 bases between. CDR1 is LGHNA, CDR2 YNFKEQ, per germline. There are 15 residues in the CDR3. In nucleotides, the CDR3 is TGTGCCAGCAGCCAAGGGACTATCTACGGGTTAGAGCAGTACTTC. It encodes CASSQGTIYGLEQYF.

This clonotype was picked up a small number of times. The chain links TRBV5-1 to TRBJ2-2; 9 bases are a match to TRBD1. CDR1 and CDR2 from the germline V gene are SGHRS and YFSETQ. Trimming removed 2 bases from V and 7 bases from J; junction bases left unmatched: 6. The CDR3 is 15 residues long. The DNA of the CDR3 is TGCGCCAGCAGCTTCCGACAGGGGGGAAACGGGGAGCTGTTTTTT. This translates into CASSFRQGGNGELFF.

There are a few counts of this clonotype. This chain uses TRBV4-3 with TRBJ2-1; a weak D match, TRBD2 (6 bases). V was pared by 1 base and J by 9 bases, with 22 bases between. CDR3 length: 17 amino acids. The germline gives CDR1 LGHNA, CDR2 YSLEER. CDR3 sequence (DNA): TGCGCCAGCAGCCAAGGTAGCGGAGCAGCTTTCCGGAGTGAGCAGTTCTTC. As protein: CASSQGSGAAFRSEQFF.

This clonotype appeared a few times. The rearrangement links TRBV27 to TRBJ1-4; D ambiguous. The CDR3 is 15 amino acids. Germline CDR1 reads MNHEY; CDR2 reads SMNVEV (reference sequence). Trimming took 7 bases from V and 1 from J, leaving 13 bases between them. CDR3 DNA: TGTGCCAGCACTACTAGGATAGGAACTAATGAAAAACTGTTTTTT. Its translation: CASTTRIGTNEKLFF.

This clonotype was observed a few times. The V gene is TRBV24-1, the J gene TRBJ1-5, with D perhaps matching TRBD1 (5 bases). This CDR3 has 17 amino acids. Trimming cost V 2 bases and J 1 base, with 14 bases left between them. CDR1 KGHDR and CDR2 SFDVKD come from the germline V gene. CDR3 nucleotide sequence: TGTGCCACCAGTGATTCGAGGACGGGGCCCAGCAATCAGCCCCAGCATTTT. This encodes CATSDSRTGPSNQPQHF.

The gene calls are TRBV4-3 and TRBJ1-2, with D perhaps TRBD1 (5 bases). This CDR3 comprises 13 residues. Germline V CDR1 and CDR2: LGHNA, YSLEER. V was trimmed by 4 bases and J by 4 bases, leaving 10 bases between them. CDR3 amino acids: CASSPQGGYGYTF. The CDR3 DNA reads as TGCGCCAGCAGCCCTCAGGGAGGCTATGGCTACACCTTC.

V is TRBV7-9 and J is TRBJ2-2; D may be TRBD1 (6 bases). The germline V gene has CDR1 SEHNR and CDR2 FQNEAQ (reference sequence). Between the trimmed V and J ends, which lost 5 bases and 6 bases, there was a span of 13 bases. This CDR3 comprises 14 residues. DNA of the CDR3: TGTGCCAGCAGCGTAACAGGGTCGGCCGGGGAGCTGTTTTTT. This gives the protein CASSVTGSAGELFF.

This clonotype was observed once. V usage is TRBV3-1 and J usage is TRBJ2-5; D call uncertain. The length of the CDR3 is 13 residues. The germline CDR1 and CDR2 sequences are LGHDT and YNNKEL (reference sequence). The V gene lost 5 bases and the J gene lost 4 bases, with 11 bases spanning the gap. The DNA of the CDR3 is TGTGCCAGCAGCTTTTTTGTTGGAGAGACCCAGTACTTC. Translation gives CASSFFVGETQYF.

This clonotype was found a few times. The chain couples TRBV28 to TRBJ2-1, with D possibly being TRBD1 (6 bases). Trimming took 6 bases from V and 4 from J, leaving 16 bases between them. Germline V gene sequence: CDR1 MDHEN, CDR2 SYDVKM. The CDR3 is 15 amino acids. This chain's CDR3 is CASSPPGTSYNEQFF. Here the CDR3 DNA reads TGTGCCAGCAGCCCTCCCGGGACAAGTTACAATGAGCAGTTCTTC.

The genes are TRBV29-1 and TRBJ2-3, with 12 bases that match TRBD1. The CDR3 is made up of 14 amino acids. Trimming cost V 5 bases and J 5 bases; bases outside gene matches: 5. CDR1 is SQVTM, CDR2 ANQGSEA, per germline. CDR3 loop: CSVPGTGGKDTQYF. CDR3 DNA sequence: TGCAGCGTTCCCGGGACAGGGGGCAAAGATACGCAGTATTTT.

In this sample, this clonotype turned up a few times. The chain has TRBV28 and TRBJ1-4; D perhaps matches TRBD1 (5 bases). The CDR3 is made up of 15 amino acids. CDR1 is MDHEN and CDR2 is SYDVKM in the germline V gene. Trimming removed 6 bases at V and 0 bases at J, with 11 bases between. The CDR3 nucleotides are TGTGCCAGCAGCACTGCGACAGCAACTAATGAAAAACTGTTTTTT. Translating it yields CASSTATATNEKLFF.

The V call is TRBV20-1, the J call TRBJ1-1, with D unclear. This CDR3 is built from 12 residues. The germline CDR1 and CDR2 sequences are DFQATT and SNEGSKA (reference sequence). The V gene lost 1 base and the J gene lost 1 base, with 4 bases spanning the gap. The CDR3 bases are TGCAGTGCTAGAGCGTGGAACACTGAAGCTTTCTTT. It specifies CSARAWNTEAFF.

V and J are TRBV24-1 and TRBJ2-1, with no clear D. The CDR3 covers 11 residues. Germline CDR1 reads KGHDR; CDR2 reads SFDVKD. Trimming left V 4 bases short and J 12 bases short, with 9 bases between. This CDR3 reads CATSDPHRQFF. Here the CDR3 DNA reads TGTGCCACCAGTGACCCCCATAGGCAGTTCTTC.

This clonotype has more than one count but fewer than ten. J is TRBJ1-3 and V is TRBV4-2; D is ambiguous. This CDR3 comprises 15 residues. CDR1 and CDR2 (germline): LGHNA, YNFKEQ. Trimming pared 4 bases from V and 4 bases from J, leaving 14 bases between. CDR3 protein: CASSPRLIVGNTIYF. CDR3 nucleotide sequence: TGTGCCAGCAGCCCCCGTCTGATCGTCGGAAACACCATATATTTT.

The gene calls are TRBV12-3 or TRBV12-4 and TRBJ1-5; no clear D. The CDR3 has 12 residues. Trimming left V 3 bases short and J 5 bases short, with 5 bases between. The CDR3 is CASSLWDQPQHF. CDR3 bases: TGTGCCAGCAGTTTGTGGGATCAGCCCCAGCATTTT.

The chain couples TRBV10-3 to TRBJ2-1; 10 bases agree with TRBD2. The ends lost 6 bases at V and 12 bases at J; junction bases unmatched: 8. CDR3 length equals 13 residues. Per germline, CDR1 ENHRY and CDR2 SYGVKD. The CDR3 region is CAIRTEKREGQFF. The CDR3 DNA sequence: TGTGCCATCAGGACAGAAAAGCGGGAGGGGCAGTTCTTC.

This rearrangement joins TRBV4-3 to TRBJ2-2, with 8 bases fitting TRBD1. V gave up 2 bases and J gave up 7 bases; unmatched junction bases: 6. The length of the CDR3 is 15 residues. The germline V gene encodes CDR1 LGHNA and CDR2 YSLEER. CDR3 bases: TGCGCCAGCAGCCAACAAGGACAGGGTTTCGGGGAGCTGTTTTTT. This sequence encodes CASSQQGQGFGELFF.

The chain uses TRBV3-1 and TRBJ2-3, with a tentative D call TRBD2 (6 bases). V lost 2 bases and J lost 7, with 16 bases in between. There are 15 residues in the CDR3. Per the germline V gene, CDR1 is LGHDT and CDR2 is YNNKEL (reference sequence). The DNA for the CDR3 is TGTGCCAGCAGCCAAAGTAGCGGTATCGTACATACGCAGTATTTT. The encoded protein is CASSQSSGIVHTQYF.